A selection of T cell receptor beta chains follows, all from one sample in a study of cytomegalovirus exposure and HLA in healthy donors. Sequenced by immunoSEQ multiplex PCR; TCRdb stores in-frame clones only, minus some. The top ten hold 4.4% of the sample, which has tens of thousands of clones, about 70% seen once. Sequenced: PBMCs. These receptors came from a woman aged 45-59 years in good health and CMV-seronegative. Each CDR3 is given with its conserved first and last residue. Fields, in order: clone size, V gene, CDR3 protein. A row's size may be missing; if present it is once, few, many or a size class.

clone_size: once
v_call: TRBV18
cdr3_aa: CASSPTVIYGYTF

clone_size: -
v_call: TRBV6-5
cdr3_aa: CASSLTGGRQPQHF

clone_size: -
v_call: TRBV6-5
cdr3_aa: CASSPGQRNYGYTF

clone_size: -
v_call: TRBV7-8
cdr3_aa: CASSLVRAGNEKLFF

clone_size: few
v_call: TRBV2
cdr3_aa: CASSESRSSHGYTF

clone_size: -
v_call: TRBV5-6
cdr3_aa: CASSSGQNSAFF

clone_size: -
v_call: TRBV7-9
cdr3_aa: CASSSTGLTEAFF

clone_size: -
v_call: TRBV2
cdr3_aa: CASSALGGVDGYTF

clone_size: -
v_call: TRBV6-1
cdr3_aa: CASSEGVGGYEQYF

clone_size: once
v_call: TRBV5-4
cdr3_aa: CASSFGGNTGVGGYGYTF

clone_size: -
v_call: TRBV5-1
cdr3_aa: CASSWYRGPNTEAFF

clone_size: -
v_call: TRBV29-1
cdr3_aa: CSVDGGVSAKNIQYF

clone_size: few
v_call: TRBV4-1
cdr3_aa: CASSQGLTGGPAHAANYGYTF

clone_size: -
v_call: TRBV5-1
cdr3_aa: CASSPGQGANGYTF

clone_size: -
v_call: TRBV10-1
cdr3_aa: CASSGQYQETQYF

clone_size: -
v_call: TRBV27
cdr3_aa: CASSSTGNEQYF

clone_size: -
v_call: TRBV5-6
cdr3_aa: CASSLSTNNEQFF

clone_size: -
v_call: TRBV6-5
cdr3_aa: CASSGAGGRETQYF

clone_size: -
v_call: TRBV9
cdr3_aa: CASSSGQGGGEQYF

clone_size: -
v_call: TRBV5-7
cdr3_aa: CASSRFTPGLVFETQYF

clone_size: -
v_call: TRBV28
cdr3_aa: CASSFMDTYSGNTIYF

clone_size: -
v_call: TRBV29-1
cdr3_aa: CSVTSGSDEQYF

clone_size: few
v_call: TRBV6-4
cdr3_aa: CASSDSLGASEQFF

clone_size: -
v_call: TRBV28
cdr3_aa: CASSYGTTDQPQHF

clone_size: -
v_call: TRBV2
cdr3_aa: CASSGQSTDTQYF

clone_size: -
v_call: TRBV29-1
cdr3_aa: CSVRGSEQFF

clone_size: once
v_call: TRBV6-5
cdr3_aa: CASSRGGRSSYEQYF